The 14 T cell receptor beta chains below were found in one sample sequenced in a study of T cell responses to AZD1222 COVID-19 vaccine (dated by TCRdb to the early 2020s). Library preparation was by the immunoSEQ multiplex PCR assay. TCRdb re-hosts the immuneACCESS table, in-frame sequences only. Its copies lack some clones; in the studies checked, an unresolved V gene accounts for under half of them, and the cause for the rest is not known. The sample yields some 150,000 clones; around 90% were counted once. In total, the top ten clones hold about 3.6% of the sample. The time point tag for this specimen amounts to: about 28 days (+/-7) after the second vaccine dose. The sample in question was peripheral blood, obtained 28 days after the second AZD1222 dose. The origin of the receptors is an adult who received the AZD1222 COVID-19 vaccine.

This clone appeared a few times. This chain uses TRBV11-2 with TRBJ2-7, with a weak D call TRBD1 (5 bases). There are 14 residues in the CDR3. Germline V gives CDR1 SGHAT, CDR2 FQNNGV. V lost 3 bases, J lost 1 base, and 10 bases lay in between. The CDR3 DNA reads TGTGCCAGCAGCTTGGCGGCAGGGTCCTACGAGCAGTACTTC. Amino acid sequence: CASSLAAGSYEQYF.

This clone was recorded only once. This chain links TRBV27 with TRBJ2-7; D unclear. V was clipped by 5 bases and J by 3 bases, with 17 bases between them. In germline, CDR1 is MNHEY, CDR2 SMNVEV (reference sequence). CDR3 length equals 15 residues. The CDR3 is CASSLNPGSNYEQYF. CDR3 bases: TGTGCCAGCAGTCTCAACCCGGGCAGTAACTACGAGCAGTACTTC.

This chain connects TRBV11-2 to TRBJ2-3; D is perhaps TRBD1 or TRBD2 (5 bases each). The V gene lost 2 bases and the J gene lost 6 bases, with 21 bases spanning the gap. CDR3 size: 17 residues. Per the germline V gene, CDR1 is SGHAT and CDR2 is FQNNGV. The CDR3 DNA sequence: TGTGCCAGCAGCTTAAACCCCTCAGGGAGAGGTGGCGATACGCAGTATTTT. As protein: CASSLNPSGRGGDTQYF.

The chain combines TRBV6-5 with TRBJ1-1, with a weak D call TRBD1 (5 bases). Germline CDR1 reads MNHEY; CDR2 reads SVGAGI. The ends were cut back, 4 bases at V and 2 bases at J, with 17 bases in the middle. This CDR3 is built from 16 residues. The CDR3: CASSFQGLGLNTEAFF. The CDR3 nucleotides are TGTGCCAGCAGTTTCCAGGGTCTCGGCCTAAACACTGAAGCTTTCTTT.

The rearrangement uses TRBV30 and TRBJ1-1, with a tentative D call TRBD1 (6 bases). The germline CDR1 and CDR2 sequences are GTSNPN and SVGIG (reference sequence). Trimming pared 2 bases from V and 2 bases from J, leaving 21 bases between. This CDR3 contains 17 residues. CDR3 coding DNA: TGTGCCTGGAGTCCACGGGGGGGGCTAGTGGTAAACACTGAAGCTTTCTTT. This sequence encodes CAWSPRGGLVVNTEAFF.

The CDR3: CASSEIKESYEQYF. DNA of the CDR3: TGCGCCAGCAGTGAGATCAAGGAGTCCTACGAGCAGTACTTC. This sequence joins TRBV10-1 and TRBJ2-7; D is uncertain. The CDR3 consists of 14 residues. The germline V gene encodes CDR1 WNHNN and CDR2 SYGVQD (reference sequence). Trimming left V 2 bases short and J 1 base short, with 9 bases between.

The chain has TRBV20-1 and TRBJ1-2; TRBD1 might be the D (6 bases). The CDR3 totals 16 residues. Germline CDR1 reads DFQATT; CDR2 reads SNEGSKA (reference sequence). V shed 3 bases and J shed 5 bases, with 22 bases lying between them. Written as DNA, the CDR3 is TGCAGTGCTAGTTCTGGGCCCGGATCAGGGGAGTATGGCTACACCTTC. Translating it yields CSASSGPGSGEYGYTF.

The chain combines TRBV2 with TRBJ1-5; perhaps TRBD1 as D (6 bases). The CDR3 has 15 residues. The V gene's germline CDR1 is SNHLY and CDR2 FYNNEI. V lost 7 bases and J 0 bases, leaving 13 bases between the germline ends. The chain's CDR3 is CASTREGVSNQPQHF. CDR3 nucleotides: TGTGCCAGCACCCGGGAGGGGGTTAGCAATCAGCCCCAGCATTTT.

The chain has TRBV11-2 and TRBJ2-7; TRBD2 matches 10 bases. In germline, CDR1 is SGHAT, CDR2 FQNNGV. V trimming: 4 bases; J trimming: 3 bases; junction bases outside the gene matches: 9. This CDR3 has 16 amino acids. The CDR3 nucleotides are TGTGCCAGCAGCTCTAGTAGCCTAGCGGGAGTCTACGAGCAGTACTTC. It codes for CASSSSSLAGVYEQYF.

V usage is TRBV5-1 and J usage is TRBJ2-1, with D possibly being TRBD2 (6 bases). Trimming stripped 0 bases from V and 4 bases from J, with 14 bases between. CDR1 and CDR2 (germline): SGHRS, YFSETQ. The CDR3 has 16 residues. The CDR3 DNA reads as TGCGCCAGCAGCTTGGAAGGGGAGGTGGTTTACAATGAGCAGTTCTTC. Its protein product is CASSLEGEVVYNEQFF. Using reference TRBV5-1 and TRBJ2-1 for the parts outside the CDR3, the full variable domain is KAGVTQTPRYLIKTRGQQVTLSCSPISGHRSVSWYQQTPGQGLQFLFEYFSETQRNKGNFPGRFSGRQFSNSRSEMNVSTLELGDSALYLCASSLEGEVVYNEQFFGPGTRLTVL.

The rearrangement links TRBV19 to TRBJ1-5; unclear D gene. CDR3 length: 16 residues. The V end was cut by 6 bases, the J end by 5 bases, with 20 bases between. Germline assignment: CDR1 LNHDA and CDR2 SQIVND (reference sequence). This CDR3 reads CASSRRTEGPHQPQHF. CDR3 coding DNA: TGTGCCAGTAGCCGTCGGACCGAAGGGCCCCATCAGCCCCAGCATTTT.

This clone was observed once. The chain recombines TRBV28 with TRBJ2-5; D tentatively reads TRBD1 or TRBD2 (5 bases each). Looked up from germline, CDR1 is MDHEN and CDR2 is SYDVKM. CDR3 size: 16 residues. Trimming left V 5 bases short and J 3 bases short, with 19 bases between. CDR3 sequence (DNA): TGTGCCAGCAGTACTCCCCGACGGGACCTAAAAGAGACCCAGTACTTC. This sequence encodes CASSTPRRDLKETQYF.

The gene calls are TRBV7-2 and TRBJ2-7; 11 bases fit TRBD1. The germline V gene encodes CDR1 SGHTA and CDR2 FQGNSA. The CDR3 length is 16 residues. V was clipped by 5 bases and J by 3 bases; unmatched bases: 9. The CDR3: CASSPSLGTGGYEQYF. The CDR3 nucleotides are TGTGCCAGCAGCCCATCCCTAGGGACAGGGGGCTACGAGCAGTACTTC.

This sequence joins TRBV7-3 and TRBJ2-2; D uncertain. CDR3 length equals 14 residues. Germline values: CDR1 SGHTA, CDR2 FQGTGA. V lost 2 bases and J lost 1, with 5 bases in between. CDR3 region: CASSLGRNTGELFF. The CDR3 DNA reads as TGTGCCAGCAGCTTAGGGCGGAACACCGGGGAGCTGTTTTTT.